The source of this T cell receptor beta chain is a study of T cell repertoires in cytomegalovirus infection. This clonotype has more than one count but fewer than ten. Its antigen is not identified. A single record per CDR3 protein comes from TCRdb applying MiXCR to the reads. This table has about 47,000 distinct CDR3 sequences, around 19% appearing once. Germline CDR1 is MNHEY and CDR2 is SVGAGI. The V and J ends lost 2 bases and 2 bases, in that order; junction bases with no gene match: 7. This CDR3 region has 18 residues. The sample here was CD8+ T cells from cultured PBMCs, taken from culture after CMV antigen stimulation. The receptor was isolated from a human donor in good health (CMV status not recorded). Some clones in this sample may be carry-over from other donors' samples. The gene calls are TRBV6-5 and TRBJ2-5, with 14 positions matching TRBD2. The CDR3 DNA is TGTGCCAGCAGTTACATGGGACTAGCGGGGGATCTACAAGAGACCCAGTACTTC. It translates to CASSYMGLAGDLQETQYF.